This T cell receptor (beta chain) stems from a study of cytomegalovirus exposure and HLA in healthy donors. Overall study results and limits: Rare TCR sequences dominated, though some public TCRs recurred in many donors. It was about 150 TCR beta chains that were listed as cytomegalovirus-associated. In a later analysis, at a false discovery rate of 0.05, about 15,000 TCR beta sequences were associated with HLA alleles.

With respect to this clone: Its cognate antigen is unknown.

Per germline, CDR1 LGHNA and CDR2 YNFKEQ. The CDR3 consists of 16 residues. The V segment lost 4 bases and the J segment 2 bases; nucleotides outside the gene matches: 8. The PCR employed 60 Vbeta primers together with 13 Jbeta primers. Clones were read by immunoSEQ multiplex PCR, and TCRdb kept only the in-frame ones, dropping some. The sample shows about 170,000 clones, 73% of them seen only once. This TCR came from a woman aged 18-29 years in good health and CMV-seropositive. The sample comprised PBMCs. This sequence joins TRBV4-2 and TRBJ2-7; 10 positions match TRBD1. The CDR3 reads CASSLNPGQGPYEQYF. Here the CDR3 DNA reads TGTGCCAGCAGCCTGAACCCGGGACAGGGGCCCTACGAGCAGTACTTC.